Here is one T cell receptor beta chain with its context. Its specificity is not known. PCR primers comprised 60 Vbeta and 13 Jbeta primers. Per the authors' pipeline: Around 80 million unique TCR beta chains, roughly 11 million of them shared, were counted by a later analysis. Method: immunoSEQ multiplex PCR; TCRdb's copy keeps in-frame clones and lacks some. Clone size and V and J calls were adopted from that table, with D and trimming inferred from the DNA. The sample has about 150,000 clones, about 76% seen once. These data originate in a study of cytomegalovirus exposure and HLA in healthy donors. Findings of the study overall: Later on, analysis showed that most CMV-associated TCR beta chains appeared to be HLA-restricted. In a later analysis, TCR beta V- and J-gene trimming was associated with a missense DCLRE1C variant.

The TCR sequence derives from a man aged 30 to 39 in good health and CMV-seropositive. The sequenced material came from PBMCs.

The CDR3 loop is CAWSVVGQGGNQPQHF. The CDR3 nucleotides are TGTGCCTGGAGTGTAGTGGGACAGGGGGGGAATCAGCCCCAGCATTTT. The J gene is TRBJ1-5, the V gene TRBV30, with 11 bases identical to TRBD1. The V segment lost 0 bases and the J segment 4 bases; nucleotides outside the gene matches: 5. The CDR3 runs 16 residues. Germline assignment: CDR1 GTSNPN and CDR2 SVGIG (reference sequence).